These 9 T cell receptor beta chains share one sample of origin, sequenced in a study of blood T cell repertoires in COVID-19. Sequencing used immunoSEQ multiplex PCR; TCRdb keeps in-frame clones, though not all of them. The sample shows some 110,000 clones, 86% of them seen only once. Sequenced input: peripheral blood. These receptors were collected from a man in his sixties or seventies who had recovered from COVID-19.

In nucleotides, the CDR3 is TGCGCCAGCAGCCCGGACAGGGCGAGTAATGAAAAACTGTTTTTT. This translates into CASSPDRASNEKLFF. This chain connects TRBV5-1 to TRBJ1-4; 8 bases map to TRBD1. V gave up 4 bases and J gave up 4 bases; unmatched junction bases: 6. Germline CDR1 reads SGHRS; CDR2 reads YFSETQ. The CDR3 is 15 residues long. Full variable domain (missing parts from reference TRBV5-1 and TRBJ1-4): KAGVTQTPRYLIKTRGQQVTLSCSPISGHRSVSWYQQTPGQGLQFLFEYFSETQRNKGNFPGRFSGRQFSNSRSEMNVSTLELGDSALYLCASSPDRASNEKLFFGSGTQLSVL.

J is TRBJ2-7 and V is TRBV29-1; unclear D gene. The germline gives CDR1 SQVTM, CDR2 ANQGSEA. The V end was cut by 5 bases, the J end by 4 bases, with 12 bases between. The CDR3 runs 12 residues. Written as DNA, the CDR3 is TGCAGCGTTCAGTTGACGGAGTACGAGCAGTACTTC. Translated: CSVQLTEYEQYF.

This sequence joins TRBV7-9 and TRBJ2-6, with D uncertain. The germline V gene encodes CDR1 SEHNR and CDR2 FQNEAQ (reference sequence). V was pared by 0 bases and J by 4 bases, with 7 bases between. The CDR3 covers 15 residues. The CDR3 protein is CASSLAAVGANVLTF. In DNA, the CDR3 is TGTGCCAGCAGCTTAGCGGCGGTAGGGGCCAACGTCCTGACTTTC.

The chain carries TRBV6-1 and TRBJ2-3; TRBD2 matches at 10 bases. This CDR3 is 18 amino acids long. Per germline, CDR1 MNHNS and CDR2 SASEGT. Unmatched junction bases numbered 9, after V lost 2 bases and J lost 1 base. The CDR3 spells CASSELAGAFAGTDTQYF. Written as DNA, the CDR3 is TGTGCCAGCAGTGAACTAGCGGGGGCCTTCGCAGGCACAGATACGCAGTATTTT.

V and J are TRBV4-2 and TRBJ2-6, with 9 nucleotides matching TRBD2. V shed 2 bases, J shed 1 base, and the junction held 9 bases outside the gene matches. Germline V gives CDR1 LGHNA, CDR2 YNFKEQ. CDR3 length equals 19 residues. The CDR3 nucleotides are TGTGCCAGCAGCCAATTGGGAGCGGGAGGAACTTCTGGGGCCAACGTCCTGACTTTC. Translation gives CASSQLGAGGTSGANVLTF.

CDR3 sequence (DNA): TGTGCCAGCAGCCCCGAATGGGGCCATGAGCAGTTCTTC. The encoded protein is CASSPEWGHEQFF. The chain has TRBV2 and TRBJ2-1, with D perhaps matching TRBD1 (5 bases). This CDR3 contains 13 residues. CDR1 and CDR2 (germline): SNHLY, FYNNEI. Trimming removed 6 bases at V and 8 bases at J, with 14 bases between.

The genes are TRBV5-1 and TRBJ1-1, with D hard to call. Germline V gene sequence: CDR1 SGHRS, CDR2 YFSETQ. V shed 1 base and J shed 0 bases, with 4 bases lying between them. The CDR3 totals 13 residues. The CDR3 region has the DNA TGCGCCAGCAGCTTGTCTGTGAACACTGAAGCTTTCTTT. Its protein product is CASSLSVNTEAFF. Combining the CDR3 with reference TRBV5-1 and TRBJ1-1 gives the whole variable domain KAGVTQTPRYLIKTRGQQVTLSCSPISGHRSVSWYQQTPGQGLQFLFEYFSETQRNKGNFPGRFSGRQFSNSRSEMNVSTLELGDSALYLCASSLSVNTEAFFGQGTRLTVV.

The rearrangement links TRBV15 to TRBJ1-4, with D possibly being TRBD1 (5 bases). This CDR3 spans 15 amino acids. The germline gives CDR1 LNHNV, CDR2 YYDKDF (reference sequence). V gave up 0 bases and J gave up 5 bases, with 10 bases separating them. This chain's CDR3 is CATSREQGSNEKLFF. CDR3 bases: TGTGCCACCAGCAGAGAGCAGGGATCGAATGAAAAACTGTTTTTT.

This chain links TRBV12-1 with TRBJ2-1; TRBD2, the D gene given by the table, was not confirmed from the DNA. TRBV12-1 is a documented pseudogene. The CDR3 loop spans 12 amino acids. The CDR3 is CASSFGDNEQFF. The CDR3 nucleotides read TGTGCCAGCAGCTTTGGAGACAATGAGCAGTTCTTC.